Below are 29 T cell receptor beta chains sequenced from a single sample in a study of T cells after yellow fever vaccination. TCRdb called the 5' RACE reads again in MiXCR, with one record for every CDR3 protein. The repertoire consists of a few hundred thousand distinct CDR3 sequences, with about 17% occurring once and the leading ten covering 17%. Sequences were derived from PBMCs, sampled less than 6 days after the first yellow fever vaccination. These receptors all come from a young man who received the YFV17D yellow fever vaccine.

V usage is TRBV15 and J usage is TRBJ2-3; 12 bases are a match to TRBD2. V lost 5 bases, J lost 1 base, and 4 bases stayed unmatched. CDR3 size: 16 residues. Per the germline V gene, CDR1 is LNHNV and CDR2 is YYDKDF (reference sequence). The CDR3 DNA reads as TGTGCCACCAGCCAAAGACTAGCGGGGGGCACAGATACGCAGTATTTT. The encoded protein is CATSQRLAGGTDTQYF.

This clonotype was counted ten times or more. The chain links TRBV5-1 to TRBJ2-5, with a possible D match to TRBD2 (5 bases). This CDR3 has 13 residues. The ends were cut back, 0 bases at V and 5 bases at J, with 8 bases in the middle. In germline, CDR1 is SGHRS, CDR2 YFSETQ. The CDR3 loop reads CASSLASIETQYF. DNA of the CDR3: TGCGCCAGCAGCTTGGCTAGCATTGAGACCCAGTACTTC.

V is TRBV5-1 and J is TRBJ2-7; D unclear. The ends were cut back, 6 bases at V and 3 bases at J, with 7 bases in the middle. The CDR3 is made up of 11 amino acids. CDR1 and CDR2 (germline): SGHRS, YFSETQ. For the CDR3, the DNA is TGCGCCAGCAAGGAGAACTACGAGCAGTACTTC. This sequence encodes CASKENYEQYF.

This clonotype was seen a few times. V usage is TRBV20-1 and J usage is TRBJ1-1; D uncertain. The CDR3 extends over 17 amino acids. Between the trimmed V and J ends, which lost 4 bases and 4 bases, there was a span of 25 bases. Germline CDR1 DFQATT, CDR2 SNEGSKA (reference sequence). The CDR3 loop is CSATSLLADLSGTEAFF. The CDR3 nucleotides are TGCAGTGCTACCTCCCTTCTGGCCGACCTCTCGGGCACTGAAGCTTTCTTT.

The genes are TRBV3-1 and TRBJ2-1; D is perhaps TRBD1 or TRBD2 (5 bases each). V was shortened by 4 bases and J by 4 bases, with 14 bases between the two germline ends. The CDR3 has 15 residues. Per germline, CDR1 LGHDT and CDR2 YNNKEL (reference sequence). The CDR3 sequence is CASSPTGTVYNEQFF. The CDR3 nucleotides are TGTGCCAGCAGCCCGACCGGGACGGTTTACAATGAGCAGTTCTTC.

J is TRBJ2-2 and V is TRBV12-3 or TRBV12-4; 7 bases align to TRBD2. With 2 bases clipped from V and 8 bases from J, the junction kept 11 bases outside the gene matches. The length of the CDR3 is 16 residues. CDR3 protein: CASSLNFMGGPGELFF. The DNA for the CDR3 is TGTGCCAGCAGTTTAAATTTTATGGGAGGGCCGGGGGAGCTGTTTTTT.

The V gene is TRBV5-1, the J gene TRBJ1-5; D uncertain. CDR1 SGHRS and CDR2 YFSETQ come from the germline V gene. The CDR3 totals 14 residues. V gave up 5 bases and J gave up 6 bases, with 15 bases separating them. CDR3 amino acids: CASREGTAGQPQHF. For the CDR3, the DNA is TGCGCCAGCAGGGAAGGTACGGCGGGTCAGCCCCAGCATTTT.

The genes are TRBV29-1 and TRBJ1-6; D may be TRBD1 (5 bases). Trimming took off 4 bases at V and 6 bases at J, with 19 bases between the two ends. Germline assignment: CDR1 SQVTM and CDR2 ANQGSEA. The CDR3 sequence is 16 residues long. The CDR3 sequence is CSVVVAGRGGNSPLHF. CDR3 DNA: TGCAGCGTTGTAGTAGCGGGCCGCGGGGGTAATTCACCCCTCCACTTT.

This clonotype was counted many times. The chain has TRBV7-9 and TRBJ2-6; no clear D gene. Germline V gene data show CDR1 as SEHNR and CDR2 as FQNEAQ (reference sequence). V lost 8 bases and J lost 0, with 5 bases in between. CDR3 length equals 13 residues. The CDR3 DNA reads as TGTGCCAGCGCAGACTCTGGGGCCAACGTCCTGACTTTC. It specifies CASADSGANVLTF.

The rearrangement uses TRBV18 and TRBJ1-5, with 7 bases matching TRBD1. The CDR3 length is 13 residues. The J segment lost 4 bases and the V segment lost 5 bases, leaving 2 bases of the junction unmatched. Germline V gene lookup returns CDR1 KGHSH and CDR2 LQKENI. In nucleotides, the CDR3 is TGTGCCAGCTCAGCGGACAGGAATCAGCCCCAGCATTTT. Amino acids: CASSADRNQPQHF.

This clonotype appeared a single time. V usage is TRBV5-1 and J usage is TRBJ1-2, with D uncertain. CDR3 size: 12 residues. Trimming left V 3 bases short and J 3 bases short, with 6 bases between. Germline V gene data show CDR1 as SGHRS and CDR2 as YFSETQ. CDR3 in DNA: TGCGCCAGCAGCTGGGATGACTATGGCTACACCTTC. Translation: CASSWDDYGYTF.

The table lists this clonotype with a few counts. CDR3: CASSFWTGTEGETGELFF. The CDR3 coding sequence is TGTGCCAGCAGCTTTTGGACAGGAACAGAGGGGGAGACCGGGGAGCTGTTTTTT. The genes are TRBV5-5 and TRBJ2-2; 7 bases line up with TRBD1. J lost 5 bases, V lost 2 bases, and 15 bases had no gene match. Germline CDR1 reads SGHKS; CDR2 reads YYEKEE (reference sequence). The CDR3 totals 18 residues.

The chain couples TRBV6-4 to TRBJ2-1; D gene uncertain. This CDR3 has 13 amino acids. CDR1 and CDR2 from the germline V gene are MRHNA and SNTAGT. Trimming took off 3 bases at V and 3 bases at J, with 6 bases between the two ends. The CDR3 DNA reads TGTGCCAGCAGTGATAGGAACTACAATGAGCAGTTCTTC. This codes for CASSDRNYNEQFF.

In its sample, this clonotype was seen many times. V usage is TRBV5-1 and J usage is TRBJ2-1; unclear D gene. Trimming removed 3 bases from V and 3 bases from J, with 13 bases in between. CDR3 size: 15 residues. Germline lookup yields CDR1 SGHRS and CDR2 YFSETQ. The CDR3 is CASSSAPLGYNEQFF. The CDR3 DNA follows: TGCGCCAGCAGCTCGGCCCCACTGGGCTACAATGAGCAGTTCTTC.

CDR3 residues: CASRTSWGGDTGELFF. CDR3 sequence (DNA): TGTGCCAGCAGGACTAGCTGGGGCGGTGACACCGGGGAGCTGTTTTTT. The V gene is TRBV7-9, the J gene TRBJ2-2, with 7 bases fitting TRBD2. The CDR3 runs to 16 residues. Germline-derived CDR1 and CDR2 are SEHNR and FQNEAQ (reference sequence). After removal of 6 bases from V and 3 bases from J, the junction contained 10 bases not matched to a gene.

This clonotype has just a few counts. The chain employs TRBV5-1 and TRBJ2-7; TRBD1 agrees at 8 bases. The CDR3 extends over 15 amino acids. The ends lost 3 bases at V and 6 bases at J; junction bases unmatched: 11. Germline CDR1 is SGHRS and CDR2 is YFSETQ. Here the CDR3 DNA reads TGCGCCAGCAGCTCGGGGAGGACAGGGAGTCCCGAGCAGTACTTC. This gives the protein CASSSGRTGSPEQYF.

The rearrangement joins TRBV12-3 or TRBV12-4 to TRBJ2-5, with TRBD2 matching 8 bases. The CDR3 runs 15 residues. Unmatched junction bases numbered 7, after V lost 5 bases and J lost 2 bases. The CDR3 region is CASSPSGLGQETQYF. The CDR3 coding sequence is TGTGCCAGCAGTCCGTCGGGACTAGGACAAGAGACCCAGTACTTC.

As concerns this clonotype: A much larger clone is a single base away; this may be a read error. The chain uses TRBV4-3 and TRBJ2-5; 9 nucleotides line up with TRBD1. Germline V gene lookup returns CDR1 LGHNA and CDR2 YSLEER. Trimming cost V 1 base and J 2 bases; bases outside gene matches: 2. The CDR3 is 15 residues long. CDR3 region: CASSQGTGAQETQYF. The CDR3 nucleotides are TGCGCCAGCAGCCAAGGGACAGGGGCACAAGAGACCCAGTACTTC.

This clonotype was detected only a few times. The rearrangement uses TRBV30 and TRBJ1-2; D gene unclear. Germline-derived CDR1 and CDR2 are GTSNPN and SVGIG (reference sequence). The ends were cut back, 4 bases at V and 3 bases at J, with 15 bases in the middle. This CDR3 comprises 14 residues. CDR3 DNA sequence: TGTGCCTGGATGAGACCCGCAGATCACTATGGCTACACCTTC. Encoded protein: CAWMRPADHYGYTF.

In its sample, this clonotype was seen a few times. No conserved phenylalanine or tryptophan is present at the end of the CDR3, so a read error is the likely explanation. The rearrangement uses TRBV5-1 and TRBJ1-1; D ambiguous. Trimming cost V 0 bases and J 1 base, with 4 bases left between them. The germline V gene encodes CDR1 SGHRS and CDR2 YFSETQ. The length of the CDR3 is 13 residues. CDR3 sequence: CASSLAGNTEAFL. DNA of the CDR3: TGCGCCAGCAGCTTGGCAGGGAACACTGAAGCTTTCCTT.

Concerning this clonotype itself: A much larger clone sits a single nucleotide away, making a read error possible. The rearrangement uses TRBV28 and TRBJ2-1; no clear D gene. This CDR3 spans 11 amino acids. From germline, CDR1 is MDHEN and CDR2 SYDVKM. With 0 bases removed from V and 9 bases from J, the gap between germline ends came to 3 bases. The CDR3 DNA reads as TGTGCCAGCAGTTTATGGGTTGAGCAGTTCTTC. Protein: CASSLWVEQFF.

There are many counts of this clonotype. The chain is built from TRBV7-8 and TRBJ2-1; D might be TRBD2 (6 bases). There are 14 residues in the CDR3. Germline values: CDR1 SGHVS, CDR2 FQNEAQ. The V end was cut by 4 bases, the J end by 6 bases, with 13 bases between. The CDR3 DNA follows: TGTGCCAGCAGCTCCCTCCTAGCGCGCAATGAGCAGTTCTTC. It specifies CASSSLLARNEQFF.

The V call is TRBV19, the J call TRBJ2-1; 8 bases align to TRBD2. Germline loops: CDR1 LNHDA, CDR2 SQIVND (reference sequence). The V gene end was trimmed by 8 bases and the J gene end by 8 bases; junction bases not matched to a gene: 11. The CDR3 length is 14 residues. CDR3 residues: CASSLAGGSHEQFF. As DNA, the CDR3 is TGTGCCAGTTCCTTGGCGGGGGGCAGTCATGAGCAGTTCTTC.

This clonotype has just a few counts. V usage is TRBV7-2 and J usage is TRBJ2-5; 7 nucleotides agree with TRBD2. The CDR3 covers 16 residues. V was pared by 5 bases and J by 5 bases, with 14 bases of the junction left unmatched. The germline CDR1 and CDR2 sequences are SGHTA and FQGNSA. The CDR3 spells CASSPDGGGSRETQYF. The CDR3, as DNA: TGTGCCAGCAGCCCAGACGGCGGGGGAAGTAGGGAGACCCAGTACTTC.

This clonotype was counted a few times. The V call is TRBV10-3, the J call TRBJ1-1; D might be TRBD1 (6 bases). Trimming pared 7 bases from V and 2 bases from J, leaving 11 bases between. From germline, CDR1 is ENHRY and CDR2 SYGVKD. The CDR3 is 13 residues long. The CDR3 DNA follows: TGTGCCATCACGGACAGATCAAACACTGAAGCTTTCTTT. Amino acid sequence: CAITDRSNTEAFF.

This rearrangement joins TRBV6-1 to TRBJ2-7; 9 bases map to TRBD1. CDR3 length: 15 amino acids. Losses at the gene ends were 6 bases for V and 4 bases for J; bases not matched to a gene: 10. Germline CDR1 and CDR2: MNHNS and SASEGT. CDR3: CASRLPGQGMYEQYF. As DNA, the CDR3 is TGTGCCAGCAGGCTCCCGGGACAGGGAATGTACGAGCAGTACTTC.

This clonotype was seen only a few times. The chain recombines TRBV7-8 with TRBJ2-5; the D gene is possibly TRBD2 (6 bases). The CDR3 covers 15 residues. CDR1 is SGHVS, CDR2 FQNEAQ, per germline. Trimming took 3 bases from V and 7 from J, leaving 18 bases between them. The CDR3: CASSLEGRTEGTQYF. The CDR3 DNA reads as TGTGCCAGCAGCTTGGAGGGACGGACGGAGGGGACCCAGTACTTC. The full variable domain, its missing parts supplied by reference TRBV7-8 and TRBJ2-5, is GAGVSQSPRYKVAKRGQDVALRCDPISGHVSLFWYQQALGQGPEFLTYFQNEAQLDKSGLPSDRFFAERPEGSVSTLKIQRTQQEDSAVYLCASSLEGRTEGTQYFGPGTRLLVL.

This clonotype has just a few counts. The chain has TRBV7-3 and TRBJ2-3, with a possible D match to TRBD2 (5 bases). CDR1 SGHTA and CDR2 FQGTGA come from the germline V gene. The CDR3 is 14 amino acids. Trimming left V 2 bases short and J 6 bases short, with 12 bases between. CDR3: CASSLVSSWDTQYF. The CDR3 bases are TGTGCCAGCAGCTTAGTCTCTAGCTGGGATACGCAGTATTTT. Supplemented by reference TRBV7-3 and TRBJ2-3, the full variable domain reads GAGVSQTPSNKVTEKGKYVELRCDPISGHTALYWYRQSLGQGPEFLIYFQGTGAADDSGLPNDRFFAVRPEGSVSTLKIQRTERGDSAVYLCASSLVSSWDTQYFGPGTRLTVL.

The chain links TRBV5-1 to TRBJ2-3; weak D call: TRBD2 (5 bases). The CDR3 extends over 14 amino acids. Per germline, CDR1 SGHRS and CDR2 YFSETQ. V was shortened by 5 bases and J by 1 base, with 11 bases between the two germline ends. In DNA, the CDR3 is TGCGCCAGCAGGTTAGACTACGGCACAGATACGCAGTATTTT. This sequence encodes CASRLDYGTDTQYF.